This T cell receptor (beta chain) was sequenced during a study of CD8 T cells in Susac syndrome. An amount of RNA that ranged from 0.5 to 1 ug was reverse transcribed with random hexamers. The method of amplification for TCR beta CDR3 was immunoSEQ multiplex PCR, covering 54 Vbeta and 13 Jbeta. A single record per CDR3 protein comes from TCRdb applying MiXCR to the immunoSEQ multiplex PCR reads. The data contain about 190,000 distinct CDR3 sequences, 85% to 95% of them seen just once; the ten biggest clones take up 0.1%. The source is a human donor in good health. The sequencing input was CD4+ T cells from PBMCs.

CDR3 DNA: TGTGCCAGCAGTTCCGGGGACATTCTTAACTATGGCTACACCTTC. The encoded protein is CASSSGDILNYGYTF. The chain uses TRBV28 and TRBJ1-2, with a weak D call TRBD1 (6 bases). Trimming cost V 4 bases and J 1 base, with 13 bases left between them. The V gene's germline CDR1 is MDHEN and CDR2 SYDVKM. The CDR3 has 15 amino acids.